This T cell receptor beta chain emerged from a study of CD8 T cells in ankylosing spondylitis. TCRdb fed the 5' RACE reads into MiXCR, producing one record per CDR3 protein. The data contain about 33,000 distinct CDR3 sequences, more than 13% of them singletons. This clonotype occurred a few times. Trimming pared 2 bases from V and 6 bases from J, leaving 13 bases between. CDR1 MDHEN and CDR2 SYDVKM come from the germline V gene. The CDR3 spans 15 residues. The source of this sequence is a male donor with ankylosing spondylitis or in good health (not recorded which). The sample comprised blood. The chain recombines TRBV28 with TRBJ2-2; D remains ambiguous. The CDR3 loop is CASSLESVNPGELFF. In nucleotides, the CDR3 is TGTGCCAGCAGTTTAGAGTCAGTAAACCCCGGGGAGCTGTTTTTT.